Listed below are T cell receptor beta chains from one sample, sequenced in a study of blood T cell repertoires in COVID-19. Here immunoSEQ multiplex PCR was the method, and the copy in TCRdb shows in-frame clones only, minus some. The sample consists of roughly 150,000 clones, 80% of them appearing once. What was sequenced was PBMCs or T cells enriched from blood (not recorded which). The receptor set was obtained from a woman in her fifties or sixties who had recovered from COVID-19. Each CDR3 is given with its conserved first and last residue. Each record gives: J gene, clone size, V gene, D gene, CDR3 protein, CDR3 DNA. The D gene is left open where the match is weak. Part of the rows lack a size; the others show once, few, many or a class for expanded clones.

TRBJ1-3	-	TRBV11-2	TRBD1	CAASSVRGTGNTIYF	TGTGCCGCCAGCAGTGTCAGGGGGACCGGAAACACCATATATTTT
TRBJ2-7	-	TRBV14	-	CASSQDPRVRNEQYF	TGTGCCAGCAGCCAAGATCCCCGGGTAAGGAACGAGCAGTACTTC
TRBJ1-6	once	TRBV2	TRBD1	CASSDPGQPYSPLHF	TGTGCCAGCAGTGACCCGGGACAGCCTTATTCACCCCTCCACTTT
TRBJ2-5	-	TRBV10-2	TRBD2	CASGELAGTSGRETQYF	TGCGCCAGCGGGGAACTAGCGGGGACTTCGGGTAGAGAGACCCAGTACTTC
TRBJ2-3	-	TRBV5-1	-	CASSWDFQDTQYF	TGCGCCAGCAGCTGGGACTTCCAGGATACGCAGTATTTT
TRBJ2-1	-	TRBV3-1/TRBV3-2	-	CASSHLVGGDEQFF	TGTGCCAGCAGCCACCTAGTAGGGGGTGATGAGCAGTTCTTC
TRBJ2-3	-	TRBV15	-	CATSGNQGGRGDTQYF	TGTGCCACCAGCGGGAACCAGGGGGGCCGCGGGGATACGCAGTATTTT
TRBJ2-5	-	TRBV18	TRBD1	CASSPYSGQGRQETQYF	TGTGCCAGCTCCCCATACTCCGGACAGGGCAGACAAGAGACCCAGTACTTC
TRBJ2-5	few	TRBV11-2	TRBD2	CASSSRLAGRQETQYF	TGTGCCAGCAGCTCTAGACTAGCGGGGAGGCAAGAGACCCAGTACTTC
TRBJ2-7	-	TRBV5-1	TRBD1	CASSPDRAAYEQYF	TGCGCCAGCAGCCCGGACAGGGCGGCCTACGAGCAGTACTTC
TRBJ2-1	-	TRBV3-1/TRBV3-2	TRBD2	CASSLLAGGYNEQFF	TGTGCCAGCAGCCTCCTAGCGGGGGGTTACAATGAGCAGTTCTTC
TRBJ1-4	-	TRBV5-1	-	CASSLDGFNEKLFF	TGCGCCAGCAGCTTGGACGGGTTTAATGAAAAACTGTTTTTT
TRBJ2-2	-	TRBV9	TRBD1	CASRGLGQGGTGELFF	TGTGCCAGCAGGGGACTGGGACAGGGGGGCACCGGGGAGCTGTTTTTT
TRBJ2-5	-	TRBV6-5	-	CASSTPSGQETQYF	TGTGCCAGCAGTACCCCGTCCGGTCAAGAGACCCAGTACTTC
TRBJ1-1	few	TRBV2	TRBD1	CASIKTGRNTEAFF	TGTGCCAGCATCAAGACAGGGAGGAACACTGAAGCTTTCTTT
TRBJ1-3	-	TRBV5-6	-	CASSLKGAGNTIYF	TGTGCCAGCAGCCTGAAGGGGGCTGGAAACACCATATATTTT
TRBJ1-2	once	TRBV7-9	-	CASMNRTLGYTF	TGTGCCAGCATGAACAGGACATTAGGCTACACCTTC
TRBJ2-2	-	TRBV7-6	-	CASSFRYTGELFF	TGTGCCAGCAGCTTCAGATACACCGGGGAGCTGTTTTTT
TRBJ2-2	few	TRBV7-6	TRBD1	CASSLRDRDPGELFF	TGTGCCAGCAGCTTAAGAGACAGGGACCCCGGGGAGCTGTTTTTT
TRBJ2-1	once	TRBV30	TRBD1	CAWSTGGGFDEQFF	TGTGCCTGGAGTACAGGGGGCGGGTTCGATGAGCAGTTCTTC
TRBJ2-7	-	TRBV5-6	-	CASSLNSYEQYF	TGTGCCAGCAGTCTTAACTCCTACGAGCAGTACTTC
TRBJ1-1	few	TRBV6-5	-	CASSYSNRDTEAFF	TGTGCCAGCAGTTACTCGAACAGGGACACTGAAGCTTTCTTT
TRBJ1-4	once	TRBV3-1/TRBV3-2	-	CASSLHFNEKLFF	TGTGCCAGCAGCCTACATTTCAATGAAAAACTGTTTTTT
TRBJ1-2	many	TRBV29-1	-	CSALTAARYGYTF	TGCAGCGCATTAACAGCGGCGCGGTATGGCTACACCTTC
TRBJ2-7	-	TRBV4-1	-	CASSQDWTYESYEQYF	TGCGCCAGCAGCCAAGATTGGACTTACGAATCCTACGAGCAGTACTTC
TRBJ2-1	-	TRBV7-2	TRBD2	CASSRRSGGEQFF	TGTGCCAGCAGCCGACGTAGCGGGGGGGAACAGTTCTTC
TRBJ1-5	-	TRBV19	-	CASSIGGGDNQPQHF	TGTGCCAGTAGTATAGGAGGCGGAGACAATCAGCCCCAGCATTTT
TRBJ1-2	-	TRBV19	TRBD1	CARTDRDYGYTF	TGTGCCAGGACGGACAGGGACTATGGCTACACCTTC
TRBJ1-5	few	TRBV5-6	-	CASRYWEGVGGQPQHF	TGTGCCAGCAGGTACTGGGAAGGGGTTGGTGGTCAGCCCCAGCATTTT
TRBJ1-5	-	TRBV27	TRBD1	CASSLSGQGGNQPQHF	TGTGCCAGCAGTTTATCGGGACAGGGTGGCAATCAGCCCCAGCATTTT
TRBJ2-1	-	TRBV7-8	TRBD2	CASSLGTSGAYNEQFF	TGTGCCAGCAGCTTAGGGACCAGCGGGGCCTACAATGAGCAGTTCTTC
TRBJ1-3	-	TRBV30	-	CAWSGPSSGNTIYF	TGTGCCTGGAGTGGCCCCAGCTCTGGAAACACCATATATTTT
TRBJ1-2	-	TRBV2	-	CASSEDWTSNGYTF	TGTGCCAGCAGTGAAGACTGGACAAGTAATGGCTACACCTTC
TRBJ2-5	once	TRBV4-2	TRBD2	CASSAGDQETQYF	TGTGCCAGCAGTGCGGGGGACCAAGAGACCCAGTACTTC
TRBJ1-2	-	TRBV16	TRBD1	CASSQTGVNYGYTF	TGTGCCAGCAGCCAAACAGGGGTTAACTATGGCTACACCTTC
TRBJ2-2	-	TRBV29-1	-	CSVVRQGGAGELFF	TGCAGCGTTGTGCGACAGGGCGGGGCCGGGGAGCTGTTTTTT
TRBJ2-7	-	TRBV5-1	-	CASSLIPGEEQYF	TGCGCCAGCAGCTTAATCCCGGGAGAGGAGCAGTACTTC
TRBJ2-1	-	TRBV27	TRBD2	CASSLRTGGVYNEQFF	TGTGCCAGCAGTTTACGGACGGGGGGGGTCTACAATGAGCAGTTCTTC
TRBJ2-1	-	TRBV9	TRBD2	CASSPSGGNYNEQFF	TGTGCCAGCAGCCCTAGCGGGGGAAACTACAATGAGCAGTTCTTC
TRBJ2-3	-	TRBV29-1	-	CVGGSTDTQYF	TGCGTCGGGGGTAGCACAGATACGCAGTATTTT
TRBJ2-1	-	TRBV11-3	TRBD2	CASSLGAGGKNEQFF	TGTGCCAGCAGCTTAGGAGCGGGGGGGAAGAATGAGCAGTTCTTC
TRBJ1-1	-	TRBV15	TRBD1	CATSRRTGVGNTEAFF	TGTGCCACCAGCAGACGGACAGGGGTCGGAAACACTGAAGCTTTCTTT
TRBJ2-2	-	TRBV5-1	-	CASSFLARRQTNTGELFF	TGCGCCAGCAGCTTCTTAGCCCGACGACAGACCAACACCGGGGAGCTGTTTTTT
TRBJ1-5	once	TRBV5-1	-	CASSLQGGNQPQHF	TGCGCCAGCAGCTTACAGGGCGGCAATCAGCCCCAGCATTTT
TRBJ2-7	-	TRBV6-6	TRBD1	CASSSPVRTGNYEQYF	TGTGCCAGCAGCTCCCCCGTCCGGACAGGGAACTACGAGCAGTACTTC
TRBJ2-1	-	TRBV5-1	TRBD2	CASSVSGTRNNEQFF	TGCGCCAGCAGCGTATCCGGGACTAGAAACAATGAGCAGTTCTTC
TRBJ2-7	-	TRBV9	-	CASSSQGEQYF	TGTGCCAGCAGCTCCCAGGGGGAGCAGTACTTC
TRBJ1-2	-	TRBV25-1	-	CASTRAGGANYGYTF	TGTGCCAGCACCCGAGCGGGGGGAGCTAACTATGGCTACACCTTC
TRBJ2-7	-	TRBV7-2	TRBD1	CASSLARTGRYYEQYF	TGTGCCAGCAGCTTAGCCAGGACAGGAAGGTACTACGAGCAGTACTTC
TRBJ2-1	-	TRBV19	-	CASSTRYNNYNEQFF	TGTGCCAGTAGTACACGATATAACAACTACAATGAGCAGTTCTTC
TRBJ1-1	-	TRBV19	TRBD1	CASSIGQGVRTFF	TGTGCCAGTAGTATAGGGCAGGGGGTTCGAACTTTCTTT